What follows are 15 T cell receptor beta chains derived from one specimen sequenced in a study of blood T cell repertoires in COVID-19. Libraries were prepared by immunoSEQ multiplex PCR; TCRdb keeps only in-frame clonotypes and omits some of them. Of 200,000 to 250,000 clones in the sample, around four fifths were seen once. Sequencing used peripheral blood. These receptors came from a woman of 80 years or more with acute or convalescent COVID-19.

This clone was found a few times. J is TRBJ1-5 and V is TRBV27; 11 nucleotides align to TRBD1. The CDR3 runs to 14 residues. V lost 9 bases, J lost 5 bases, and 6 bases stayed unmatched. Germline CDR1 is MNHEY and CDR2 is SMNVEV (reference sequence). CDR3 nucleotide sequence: TGTGCCAGTAAGCCGGGACAGGGGGATCAGCCCCAGCATTTT. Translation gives CASKPGQGDQPQHF.

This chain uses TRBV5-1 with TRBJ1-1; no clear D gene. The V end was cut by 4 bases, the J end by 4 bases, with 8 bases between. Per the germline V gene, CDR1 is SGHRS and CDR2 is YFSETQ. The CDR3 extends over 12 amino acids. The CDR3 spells CASSALGTEAFF. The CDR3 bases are TGCGCCAGCAGCGCTCTCGGCACTGAAGCTTTCTTT.

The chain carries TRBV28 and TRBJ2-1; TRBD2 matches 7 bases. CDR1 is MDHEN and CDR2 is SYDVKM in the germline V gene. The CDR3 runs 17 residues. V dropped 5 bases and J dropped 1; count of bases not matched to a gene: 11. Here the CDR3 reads CASSATAWRGSYNEQFF. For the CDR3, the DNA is TGTGCCAGCAGTGCTACCGCCTGGCGGGGGTCCTACAATGAGCAGTTCTTC.

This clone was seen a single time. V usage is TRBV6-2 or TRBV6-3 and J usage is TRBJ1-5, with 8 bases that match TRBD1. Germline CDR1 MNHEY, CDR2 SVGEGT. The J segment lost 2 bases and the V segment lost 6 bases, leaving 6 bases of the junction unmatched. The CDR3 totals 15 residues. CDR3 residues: CASSDGQGRNQPQHF. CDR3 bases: TGTGCCAGCAGCGACGGACAGGGCCGCAATCAGCCCCAGCATTTT.

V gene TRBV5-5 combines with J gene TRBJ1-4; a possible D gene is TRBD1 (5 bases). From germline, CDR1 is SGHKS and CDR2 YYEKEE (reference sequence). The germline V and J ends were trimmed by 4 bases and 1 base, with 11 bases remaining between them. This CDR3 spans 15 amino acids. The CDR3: CASSTTTVTNEKLFF. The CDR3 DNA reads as TGTGCCAGCAGCACTACGACAGTAACTAATGAAAAACTGTTTTTT.

The chain's CDR3 is CASSIAGGKFIYGYTF. As DNA, the CDR3 is TGTGCCAGTAGTATAGCAGGGGGCAAGTTCATCTATGGCTACACCTTC. This chain joins TRBV19 and TRBJ1-2; 8 positions agree with TRBD1. The CDR3 runs 16 residues. The germline V gene encodes CDR1 LNHDA and CDR2 SQIVND (reference sequence). The junction had 8 bases not matched to a gene; V was cut back by 1 base and J by 4 bases.

The CDR3 region is CASSQGQGSDTQYF. The CDR3, as DNA: TGTGCCAGCAGCCAGGGACAGGGGTCAGATACGCAGTATTTT. The chain is built from TRBV6-2 or TRBV6-3 and TRBJ2-3; 10 nucleotides line up with TRBD1. CDR3 size: 14 residues. J gave up 4 bases and V 6 bases, and 4 bases lay outside the gene matches. Germline lookup yields CDR1 MNHEY and CDR2 SVGEGT.

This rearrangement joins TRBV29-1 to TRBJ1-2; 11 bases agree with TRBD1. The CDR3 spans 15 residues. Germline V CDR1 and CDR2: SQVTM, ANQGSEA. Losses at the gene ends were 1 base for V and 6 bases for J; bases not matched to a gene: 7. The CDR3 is CSVEGLGTGGDGYTF. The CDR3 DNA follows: TGCAGCGTTGAAGGATTGGGGACAGGGGGTGATGGCTACACCTTC. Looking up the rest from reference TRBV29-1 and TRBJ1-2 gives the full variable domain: SAVISQKPSRDICQRGTSLTIQCQVDSQVTMMFWYRQQPGQSLTLIATANQGSEATYESGFVIDKFPISRPNLTFSTLTVSNMSPEDSSIYLCSVEGLGTGGDGYTFGSGTRLTVV.

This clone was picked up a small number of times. The CDR3 loop is CASSYRGRNTGELFF. In DNA form, the CDR3 reads TGTGCCAGCAGTTACAGGGGTCGGAACACCGGGGAGCTGTTTTTT. The chain has TRBV6-5 and TRBJ2-2; tentatively, D is TRBD1 (5 bases). From germline, CDR1 is MNHEY and CDR2 SVGAGI. This CDR3 is 15 amino acids long. V lost 2 bases and J 1 base, leaving 8 bases between the germline ends.

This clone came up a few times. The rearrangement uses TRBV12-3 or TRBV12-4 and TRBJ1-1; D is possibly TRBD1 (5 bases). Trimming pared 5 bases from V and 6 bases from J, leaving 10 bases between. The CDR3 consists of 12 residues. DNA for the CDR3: TGTGCCAGCAGTCCGTTACAGGCTGAAGCTTTCTTT. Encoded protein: CASSPLQAEAFF.

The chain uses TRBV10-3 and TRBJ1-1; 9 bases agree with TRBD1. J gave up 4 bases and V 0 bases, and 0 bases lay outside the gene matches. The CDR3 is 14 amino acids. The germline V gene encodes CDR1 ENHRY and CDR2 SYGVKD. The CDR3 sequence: CAISESTGGTEAFF. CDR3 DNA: TGTGCCATCAGTGAGTCGACAGGGGGCACTGAAGCTTTCTTT.

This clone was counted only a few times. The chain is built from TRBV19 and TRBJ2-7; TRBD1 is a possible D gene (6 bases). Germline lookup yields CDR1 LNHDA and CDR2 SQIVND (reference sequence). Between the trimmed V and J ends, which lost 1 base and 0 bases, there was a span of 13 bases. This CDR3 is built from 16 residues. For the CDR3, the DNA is TGTGCCAGTAGTATAGTATCGGGACATAACTCCTACGAGCAGTACTTC. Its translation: CASSIVSGHNSYEQYF.

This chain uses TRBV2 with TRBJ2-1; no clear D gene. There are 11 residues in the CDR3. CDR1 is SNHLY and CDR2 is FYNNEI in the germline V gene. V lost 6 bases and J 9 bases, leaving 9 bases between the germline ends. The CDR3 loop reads CASSPVREQFF. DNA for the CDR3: TGTGCCAGCAGCCCCGTTCGTGAGCAGTTCTTC.

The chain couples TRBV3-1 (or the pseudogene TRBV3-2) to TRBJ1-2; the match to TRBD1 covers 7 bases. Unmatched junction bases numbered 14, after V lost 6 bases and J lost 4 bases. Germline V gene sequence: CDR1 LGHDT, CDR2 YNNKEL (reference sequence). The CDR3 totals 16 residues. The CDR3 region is CASRKRGDSGIYGYTF. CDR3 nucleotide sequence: TGTGCCAGCAGAAAAAGAGGGGACAGCGGTATCTATGGCTACACCTTC.

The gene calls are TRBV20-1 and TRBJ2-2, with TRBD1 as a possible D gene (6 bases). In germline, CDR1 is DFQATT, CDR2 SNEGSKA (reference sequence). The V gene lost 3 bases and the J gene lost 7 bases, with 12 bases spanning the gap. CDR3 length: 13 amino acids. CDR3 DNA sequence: TGCAGTGCTAGTCCTACAGGGATCGGGGAGCTGTTTTTT. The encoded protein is CSASPTGIGELFF.